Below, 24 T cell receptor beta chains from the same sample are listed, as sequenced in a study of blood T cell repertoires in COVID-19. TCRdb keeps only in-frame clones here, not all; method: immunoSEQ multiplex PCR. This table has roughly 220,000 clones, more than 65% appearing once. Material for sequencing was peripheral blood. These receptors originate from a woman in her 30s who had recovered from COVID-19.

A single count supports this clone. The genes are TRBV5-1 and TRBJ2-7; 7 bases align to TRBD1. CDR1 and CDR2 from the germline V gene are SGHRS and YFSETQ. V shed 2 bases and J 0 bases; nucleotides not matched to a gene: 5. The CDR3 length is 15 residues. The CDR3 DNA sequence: TGCGCCAGCAGCTTAGAGGGACAGTTCTCCTACGAGCAGTACTTC. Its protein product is CASSLEGQFSYEQYF.

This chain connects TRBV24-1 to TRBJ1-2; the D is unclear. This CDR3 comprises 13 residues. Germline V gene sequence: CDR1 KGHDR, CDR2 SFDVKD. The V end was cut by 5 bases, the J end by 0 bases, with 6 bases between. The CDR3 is CATSGGSNYGYTF. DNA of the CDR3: TGTGCCACCAGTGGAGGGTCTAACTATGGCTACACCTTC.

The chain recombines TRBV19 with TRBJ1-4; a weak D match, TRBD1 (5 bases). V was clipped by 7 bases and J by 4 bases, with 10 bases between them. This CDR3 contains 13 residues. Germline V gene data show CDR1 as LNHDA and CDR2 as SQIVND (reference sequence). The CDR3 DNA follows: TGTGCCAGTACTGACCAGGGTAATGAAAAACTGTTTTTT. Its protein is CASTDQGNEKLFF.

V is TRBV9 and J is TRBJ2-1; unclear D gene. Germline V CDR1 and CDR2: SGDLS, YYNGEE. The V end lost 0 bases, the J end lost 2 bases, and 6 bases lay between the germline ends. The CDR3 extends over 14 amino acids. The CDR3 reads CASSVGGAYNEQFF. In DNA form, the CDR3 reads TGTGCCAGCAGCGTAGGCGGAGCCTACAATGAGCAGTTCTTC.

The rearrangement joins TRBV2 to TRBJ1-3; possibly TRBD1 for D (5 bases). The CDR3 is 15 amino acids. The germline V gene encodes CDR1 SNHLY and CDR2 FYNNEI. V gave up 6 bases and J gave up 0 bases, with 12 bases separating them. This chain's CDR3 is CASRKDSGSGNTIYF. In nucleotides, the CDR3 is TGTGCCAGCAGGAAAGACAGTGGCTCTGGAAACACCATATATTTT. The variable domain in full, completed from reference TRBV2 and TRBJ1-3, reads EPEVTQTPSHQVTQMGQEVILRCVPISNHLYFYWYRQILGQKVEFLVSFYNNEISEKSEIFDDQFSVERPDGSNFTLKIRSTKLEDSAMYFCASRKDSGSGNTIYFGEGSWLTVV.

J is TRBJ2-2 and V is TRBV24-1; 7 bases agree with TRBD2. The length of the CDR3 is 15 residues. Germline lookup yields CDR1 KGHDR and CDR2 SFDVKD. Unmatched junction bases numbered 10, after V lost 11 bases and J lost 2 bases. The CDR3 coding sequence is TGTGCCATCAGCCCGGGGGGTTTTAACACCGGGGAGCTGTTTTTT. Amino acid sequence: CAISPGGFNTGELFF.

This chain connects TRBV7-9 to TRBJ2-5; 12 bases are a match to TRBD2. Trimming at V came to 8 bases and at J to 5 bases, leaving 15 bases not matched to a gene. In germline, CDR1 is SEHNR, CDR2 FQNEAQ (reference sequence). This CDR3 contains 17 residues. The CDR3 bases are TGTGCCAGCGTCAAACATGGGACTAGCGGGTCGGGGGAGACCCAGTACTTC. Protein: CASVKHGTSGSGETQYF.

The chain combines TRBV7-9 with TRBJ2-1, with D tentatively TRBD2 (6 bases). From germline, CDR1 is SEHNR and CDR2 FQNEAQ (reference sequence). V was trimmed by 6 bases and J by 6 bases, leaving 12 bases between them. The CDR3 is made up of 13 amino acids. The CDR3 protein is CASRYAGSNEQFF. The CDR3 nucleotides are TGTGCCAGCAGGTACGCGGGGTCCAATGAGCAGTTCTTC.

The CDR3 sequence is CSGGREKTEAFF. CDR3 in DNA: TGCAGCGGGGGGAGGGAAAAAACTGAAGCTTTCTTT. J is TRBJ1-1 and V is TRBV29-1; D is perhaps TRBD1 (5 bases). The V gene lost 7 bases and the J gene lost 5 bases, with 14 bases spanning the gap. CDR3 length: 12 amino acids. Germline V CDR1 and CDR2: SQVTM, ANQGSEA.

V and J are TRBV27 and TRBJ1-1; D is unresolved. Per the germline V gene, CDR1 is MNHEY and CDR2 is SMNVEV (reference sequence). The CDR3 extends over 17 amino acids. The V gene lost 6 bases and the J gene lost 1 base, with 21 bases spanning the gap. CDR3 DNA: TGTGCCAGCAGAAATGGACGGGGTTTTACTTGGAACACTGAAGCTTTCTTT. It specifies CASRNGRGFTWNTEAFF.

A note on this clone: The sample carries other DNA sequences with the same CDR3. The CDR3 nucleotides are TGTGCCAGCAGTCCTAGCTCCTACAATGAGCAGTTCTTC. As protein: CASSPSSYNEQFF. The chain carries TRBV28 and TRBJ2-1; D call uncertain. V was clipped by 5 bases and J by 0 bases, with 5 bases between them. CDR1 is MDHEN, CDR2 SYDVKM, per germline. This CDR3 has 13 residues.

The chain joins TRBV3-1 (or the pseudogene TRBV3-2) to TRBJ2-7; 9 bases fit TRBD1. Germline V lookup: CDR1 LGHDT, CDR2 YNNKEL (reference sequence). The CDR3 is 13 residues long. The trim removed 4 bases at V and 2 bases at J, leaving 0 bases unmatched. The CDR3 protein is CASSRQGAYEQYF. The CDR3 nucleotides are TGTGCCAGCAGCCGACAGGGGGCCTACGAGCAGTACTTC.

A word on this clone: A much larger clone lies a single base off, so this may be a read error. The CDR3 sequence is CASSSPTVQETQYF. CDR3 coding DNA: TGTGCCAGCTCATCACCGACAGTCCAAGAGACCCAGTACTTC. This rearrangement joins TRBV18 to TRBJ2-5; a weak D match, TRBD1 (5 bases). The CDR3 contains 14 residues. Germline values: CDR1 KGHSH, CDR2 LQKENI.

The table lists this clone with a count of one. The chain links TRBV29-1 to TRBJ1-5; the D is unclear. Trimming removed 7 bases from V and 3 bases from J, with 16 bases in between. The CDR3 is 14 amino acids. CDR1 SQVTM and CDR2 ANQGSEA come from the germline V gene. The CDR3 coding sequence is TGCAGCGCTCTCGACACAAGTGACAATCAGCCCCAGCATTTT. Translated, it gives CSALDTSDNQPQHF.

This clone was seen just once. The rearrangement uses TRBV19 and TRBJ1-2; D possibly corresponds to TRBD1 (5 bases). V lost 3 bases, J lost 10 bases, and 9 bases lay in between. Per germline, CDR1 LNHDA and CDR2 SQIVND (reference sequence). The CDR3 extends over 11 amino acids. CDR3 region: CASSMGLDYTF. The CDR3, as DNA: TGTGCCAGTAGTATGGGACTCGACTACACCTTC. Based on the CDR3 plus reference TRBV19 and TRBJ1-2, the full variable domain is DGGITQSPKYLFRKEGQNVTLSCEQNLNHDAMYWYRQDPGQGLRLIYYSQIVNDFQKGDIAEGYSVSREKKESFPLTVTSAQKNPTAFYLCASSMGLDYTFGSGTRLTVV.

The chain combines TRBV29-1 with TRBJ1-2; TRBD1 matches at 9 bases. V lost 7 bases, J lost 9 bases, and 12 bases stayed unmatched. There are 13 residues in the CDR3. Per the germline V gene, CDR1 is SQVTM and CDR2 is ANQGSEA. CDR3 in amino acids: CSGGQGPFGCYTF. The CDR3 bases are TGCAGCGGCGGACAGGGGCCTTTTGGTTGCTACACCTTC. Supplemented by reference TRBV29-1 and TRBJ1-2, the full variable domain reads SAVISQKPSRDICQRGTSLTIQCQVDSQVTMMFWYRQQPGQSLTLIATANQGSEATYESGFVIDKFPISRPNLTFSTLTVSNMSPEDSSIYLCSGGQGPFGCYTFGSGTRLTVV.

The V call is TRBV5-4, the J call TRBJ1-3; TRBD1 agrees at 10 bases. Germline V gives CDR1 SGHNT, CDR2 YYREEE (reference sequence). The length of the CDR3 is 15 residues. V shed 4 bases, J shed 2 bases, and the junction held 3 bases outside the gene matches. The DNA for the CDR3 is TGTGCCAGCAGCCCCGACAGGGGGCCTGGAAACACCATATATTTT. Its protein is CASSPDRGPGNTIYF.

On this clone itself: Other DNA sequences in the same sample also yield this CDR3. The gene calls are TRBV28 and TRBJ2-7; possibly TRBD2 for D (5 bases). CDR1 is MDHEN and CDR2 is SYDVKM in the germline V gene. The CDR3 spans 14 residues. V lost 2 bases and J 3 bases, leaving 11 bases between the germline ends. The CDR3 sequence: CASSLRGGGYEQYF. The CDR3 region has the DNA TGTGCCAGCAGTTTACGGGGTGGAGGCTACGAGCAGTACTTC.

CDR3 sequence: CASSPQGRATEAFF. The CDR3 region has the DNA TGTGCCAGCAGTCCCCAGGGGAGGGCCACTGAAGCTTTCTTT. The chain has TRBV6-5 and TRBJ1-1; D perhaps matches TRBD1 (6 bases). CDR3 size: 14 residues. Germline V lookup: CDR1 MNHEY, CDR2 SVGAGI. V shed 5 bases and J shed 4 bases, with 14 bases lying between them.

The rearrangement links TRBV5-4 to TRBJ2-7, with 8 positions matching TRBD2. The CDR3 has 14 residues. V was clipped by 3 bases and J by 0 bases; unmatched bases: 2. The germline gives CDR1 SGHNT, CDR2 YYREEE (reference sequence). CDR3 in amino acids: CASSSSGFSYEQYF. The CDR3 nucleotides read TGTGCCAGCAGCTCTAGCGGGTTCTCCTACGAGCAGTACTTC.

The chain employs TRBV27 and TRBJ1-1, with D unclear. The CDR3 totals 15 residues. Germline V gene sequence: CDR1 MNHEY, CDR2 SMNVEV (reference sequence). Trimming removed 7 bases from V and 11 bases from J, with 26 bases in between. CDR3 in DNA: TGTGCCAGCATAGGAGTAGGAGTTGAACAAGTAATGGCTTTCTTT. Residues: CASIGVGVEQVMAFF.

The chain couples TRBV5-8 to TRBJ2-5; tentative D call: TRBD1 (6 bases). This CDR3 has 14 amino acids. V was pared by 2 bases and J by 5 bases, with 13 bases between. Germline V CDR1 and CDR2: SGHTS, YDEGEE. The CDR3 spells CASSLKQGLETQYF. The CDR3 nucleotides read TGTGCCAGCAGCTTAAAACAGGGTTTGGAGACCCAGTACTTC.

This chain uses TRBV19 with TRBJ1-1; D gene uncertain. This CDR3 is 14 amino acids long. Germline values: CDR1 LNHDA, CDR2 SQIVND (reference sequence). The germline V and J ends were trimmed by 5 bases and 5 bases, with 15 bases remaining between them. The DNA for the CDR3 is TGTGCCAGTAGTCGACTCGGTTTAAGGACTGAAGCTTTCTTT. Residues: CASSRLGLRTEAFF.

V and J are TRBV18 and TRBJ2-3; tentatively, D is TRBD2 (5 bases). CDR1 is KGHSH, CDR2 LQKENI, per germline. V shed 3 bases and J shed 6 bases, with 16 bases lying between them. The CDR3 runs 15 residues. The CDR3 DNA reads TGTGCCAGCTCACCCCCTTCCCTAGCACTCGATACGCAGTATTTT. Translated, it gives CASSPPSLALDTQYF.